The next 32 T cell receptor beta chains were all read from a single sample in a study of T cell repertoires in ileal Crohn's disease (dated by TCRdb to between 2018 and 2021). Libraries were constructed by the immunoSEQ multiplex PCR assay. In its TCRdb copy, this immuneACCESS table keeps in-frame sequences only and misses some clones. Where compared with another copy, unresolved V genes explain less than half of these, and the others have no known cause. The sample table lists over 15,000 clones, 72% of them with a count of one. The ten largest clones represent 4% to 4.5% of the sample. The time point label here, explained by the study, means: neoterminal ileum biopsy at postoperative endoscopy, about 6 months after surgery. Sequencing was performed on ileal tissue. The origin of the receptors is an adult with Crohn's disease.

V and J are TRBV5-4 and TRBJ2-5, with unresolved D. The DNA end is more similar to TRBJ2-7, so the J call may be wrong. Germline V gene sequence: CDR1 SGHNT, CDR2 YYREEE (reference sequence). The CDR3 is 15 residues long. CDR3 sequence (DNA): TGTGCCAGCAGCTCTAGTCCTTCAAGCTCCTACGAGCAGTACTTC. As protein: CASSSSPSSSYEQYF.

The chain employs TRBV5-8 and TRBJ2-7; D perhaps matches TRBD1 (6 bases). The germline V gene encodes CDR1 SGHTS and CDR2 YDEGEE. V dropped 4 bases and J dropped 2 bases, with 10 bases sitting between them. CDR3 length: 13 amino acids. The CDR3 DNA reads TGTGCCAGCAGCATTGGGACAACCTACGAGCAGTACTTC. Amino acids: CASSIGTTYEQYF.

Here the CDR3 DNA reads TGTGCCAGCAGCTTATTGGGTAGGGGACAAGAGACCCAGTACTTC. It specifies CASSLLGRGQETQYF. The chain has TRBV7-9 and TRBJ2-5; D might be TRBD1 (5 bases). The V end was cut by 2 bases, the J end by 2 bases, with 12 bases between. Germline V gene lookup returns CDR1 SEHNR and CDR2 FQNEAQ (reference sequence). The CDR3 is 15 residues long. Together with reference TRBV7-9 and TRBJ2-5, the CDR3 gives the full variable domain: DTGVSQNPRHKITKRGQNVTFRCDPISEHNRLYWYRQTLGQGPEFLTYFQNEAQLEKSRLLSDRFSAERPKGSFSTLEIQRTEQGDSAMYLCASSLLGRGQETQYFGPGTRLLVL.

The chain uses TRBV7-9 and TRBJ2-7; 8 bases align to TRBD2. Losses at the gene ends were 4 bases for V and 0 bases for J; bases not matched to a gene: 8. The CDR3 is 16 amino acids. Germline loops: CDR1 SEHNR, CDR2 FQNEAQ (reference sequence). For the CDR3, the DNA is TGTGCCAGCAGCTACCCCCCGGGAGGGAGCTCCTACGAGCAGTACTTC. Residues: CASSYPPGGSSYEQYF.

This clone was observed a single time. The J gene is TRBJ2-3, the V gene TRBV6-6; 14 nucleotides align to TRBD2. J was trimmed by 2 bases and V by 6 bases; bases with no gene match: 4. The CDR3 contains 16 residues. Germline V gene data show CDR1 as MNHNY and CDR2 as SVGAGI (reference sequence). CDR3 nucleotide sequence: TGTGCCAGCAGGGGGACTAGCGGGAGTAACACAGATACGCAGTATTTT. Translating gives CASRGTSGSNTDTQYF.

The chain recombines TRBV30 with TRBJ1-2; 8 nucleotides match TRBD1. Germline V lookup: CDR1 GTSNPN, CDR2 SVGIG (reference sequence). The CDR3 extends over 14 amino acids. Trimming removed 0 bases from V and 4 bases from J; junction bases left unmatched: 4. CDR3 in amino acids: CAWSVAGGSYGYTF. CDR3 DNA: TGTGCCTGGAGTGTAGCAGGGGGCAGCTATGGCTACACCTTC.

The V gene is TRBV25-1, the J gene TRBJ1-5, with D possibly being TRBD1 (6 bases). This CDR3 spans 16 amino acids. Germline lookup yields CDR1 MGHDK and CDR2 SYGVNS. V lost 6 bases and J lost 1, with 16 bases in between. CDR3 DNA: TGTGCCAGCAGGCCCCACAGGGACGGGAGCAATCAGCCCCAGCATTTT. It encodes CASRPHRDGSNQPQHF. The complete variable domain, with remaining parts taken from reference TRBV25-1 and TRBJ1-5, reads EADIYQTPRYLVIGTGKKITLECSQTMGHDKMYWYQQDPGMELHLIHYSYGVNSTEKGDLSSESTVSRIRTEHFPLTLESARPSHTSQYLCASRPHRDGSNQPQHFGDGTRLSIL.

This sequence joins TRBV19 and TRBJ2-1; D call uncertain. V dropped 6 bases and J dropped 8 bases, with 26 bases sitting between them. The CDR3 runs 17 residues. Germline-derived CDR1 and CDR2 are LNHDA and SQIVND (reference sequence). CDR3 sequence (DNA): TGTGCCAGTAGAGTGGCGTTATCCTATGGGCGACAATATGAGCAGTTCTTC. Translated, it gives CASRVALSYGRQYEQFF.

This chain links TRBV30 with TRBJ1-5; D is perhaps TRBD1 (6 bases). CDR1 GTSNPN and CDR2 SVGIG come from the germline V gene (reference sequence). The V gene lost 3 bases and the J gene lost 0 bases, with 12 bases spanning the gap. This CDR3 has 15 amino acids. CDR3 region: CAWSRQDYSNQPQHF. The CDR3 DNA follows: TGTGCCTGGAGCCGACAGGATTATAGCAATCAGCCCCAGCATTTT.

This clone was seen only once. A read error may account for a junction end that differs from germline. This rearrangement joins TRBV10-3 to TRBJ2-7; TRBD2 matches at 10 bases. Germline lookup yields CDR1 ENHRY and CDR2 SYGVKD. CDR3 length equals 14 residues. For the CDR3, the DNA is TGTGCCATCAGTGATCTAGCGGGAGCCTACGGGCAGTACTTC. Its protein product is CAISDLAGAYGQYF.

This chain connects TRBV19 to TRBJ1-1; D is unresolved. The germline V gene encodes CDR1 LNHDA and CDR2 SQIVND (reference sequence). V lost 7 bases and J 7 bases, leaving 16 bases between the germline ends. The length of the CDR3 is 13 residues. The CDR3: CASMGTVSLEAFF. The CDR3 bases are TGTGCCAGTATGGGCACAGTCTCCCTTGAAGCTTTCTTT.

This clone was counted a few times. The J gene is TRBJ2-7, the V gene TRBV5-1; D perhaps matches TRBD2 (5 bases). Trimming cost V 4 bases and J 3 bases, with 14 bases left between them. Per the germline V gene, CDR1 is SGHRS and CDR2 is YFSETQ. This CDR3 has 14 amino acids. The CDR3 region has the DNA TGCGCCAGCAGCCGTGGGAGCTGGGACTACGAGCAGTACTTC. Encoded protein: CASSRGSWDYEQYF.

The rearrangement joins TRBV6-1 to TRBJ1-2; D possibly corresponds to TRBD1 (5 bases). The V and J ends lost 6 bases and 7 bases respectively, with 12 bases between them. Germline values: CDR1 MNHNS, CDR2 SASEGT. The CDR3 totals 12 residues. Here the CDR3 DNA reads TGTGCCAGCAGCACGACAGCAGGTGGCTACACCTTC. Its protein is CASSTTAGGYTF.

The rearrangement uses TRBV13 and TRBJ1-3, with 9 bases aligning to TRBD1. The CDR3 extends over 16 amino acids. Germline assignment: CDR1 PRHDT and CDR2 FYEKMQ (reference sequence). The V segment lost 4 bases and the J segment 0 bases; nucleotides outside the gene matches: 4. This CDR3 is CASSSGQGFSGNTIYF. The CDR3 DNA reads TGTGCCAGCAGCTCGGGACAGGGATTCTCTGGAAACACCATATATTTT.

V usage is TRBV11-2 and J usage is TRBJ2-5; TRBD2 agrees at 10 bases. Trimming took 6 bases from V and 3 from J; bases not matched to a gene: 7. From germline, CDR1 is SGHAT and CDR2 FQNNGV. The CDR3 is made up of 15 amino acids. The DNA of the CDR3 is TGTGCCAGCAGTGGGGGAGGACTAGCGGAAGAGACCCAGTACTTC. The encoded protein is CASSGGGLAEETQYF.

This clone was counted between two and nine times. The chain recombines TRBV6-5 with TRBJ1-2; possibly TRBD1 for D (5 bases). V gave up 6 bases and J gave up 5 bases, with 16 bases separating them. This CDR3 is built from 14 residues. Per the germline V gene, CDR1 is MNHEY and CDR2 is SVGAGI. The DNA of the CDR3 is TGTGCCAGCAGCCCGGCCGGGGCGGGGTATGGCTACACCTTC. Translation: CASSPAGAGYGYTF.

V and J are TRBV15 and TRBJ2-1, with D possibly being TRBD1 (5 bases). CDR3 length: 15 residues. Trimming removed 0 bases at V and 9 bases at J, with 15 bases between. In germline, CDR1 is LNHNV, CDR2 YYDKDF (reference sequence). The CDR3 DNA reads TGTGCCACCAGCAGAGAGCCAGCCGGGCAGGGTGAGCAGTTCTTC. Translated: CATSREPAGQGEQFF.

The CDR3 nucleotides are TGTGCCAGCAGCTTCGGCACCGGGGAGCTGTTTTTT. Protein: CASSFGTGELFF. The rearrangement links TRBV7-9 to TRBJ2-2; D is unclear. The ends were cut back, 3 bases at V and 4 bases at J, with 3 bases in the middle. Looked up from germline, CDR1 is SEHNR and CDR2 is FQNEAQ (reference sequence). The CDR3 is made up of 12 amino acids. The full variable domain, in which reference TRBV7-9 and TRBJ2-2 provide the parts outside the CDR3, is DTGVSQNPRHKITKRGQNVTFRCDPISEHNRLYWYRQTLGQGPEFLTYFQNEAQLEKSRLLSDRFSAERPKGSFSTLEIQRTEQGDSAMYLCASSFGTGELFFGEGSRLTVL.

The chain joins TRBV28 to TRBJ1-2; 8 bases fit TRBD1. The CDR3 loop spans 13 amino acids. CDR1 is MDHEN, CDR2 SYDVKM, per germline. The V segment lost 5 bases and the J segment 4 bases; nucleotides outside the gene matches: 3. CDR3 residues: CASSRTGPYGYTF. The CDR3 nucleotides read TGTGCCAGCAGTCGGACAGGGCCCTATGGCTACACCTTC.

The chain recombines TRBV20-1 with TRBJ2-1, with 7 nucleotides matching TRBD2. From germline, CDR1 is DFQATT and CDR2 SNEGSKA (reference sequence). There are 11 residues in the CDR3. Germline trimming cut 5 bases from V and 10 bases from J; bases unmatched to any gene: 5. CDR3 bases: TGCAGTGCTCATAGAGCGGGAGAGCAGTTCTTC. Its translation: CSAHRAGEQFF.

This clone has just a few counts. The chain carries TRBV5-1 and TRBJ2-3; TRBD1 matches 7 bases. CDR1 and CDR2 from the germline V gene are SGHRS and YFSETQ. Trimming at V came to 4 bases and at J to 4 bases, leaving 12 bases not matched to a gene. The CDR3 contains 16 residues. The CDR3 DNA sequence: TGCGCCAGCAGCCTCCCGACAGGGACATTTTCAGATACGCAGTATTTT. It is translated as CASSLPTGTFSDTQYF.

J is TRBJ2-4 and V is TRBV2, with 9 nucleotides matching TRBD1. Germline CDR1 SNHLY, CDR2 FYNNEI. This CDR3 is built from 14 residues. Losses at the gene ends were 6 bases for V and 7 bases for J; bases not matched to a gene: 7. CDR3 DNA: TGTGCCAGCAGAGCGGGACAGGGTAGGAACATTCAGTACTTC. It yields the protein CASRAGQGRNIQYF.

The chain links TRBV2 to TRBJ1-6; tentatively, D is TRBD1 (6 bases). CDR1 is SNHLY and CDR2 is FYNNEI in the germline V gene. CDR3 length: 17 residues. V was cut by 0 bases and J by 9 bases, with 18 bases left in between. This CDR3 reads CASSEALSGGAGSPLHF. The DNA of the CDR3 is TGTGCCAGCAGTGAAGCGCTTTCGGGGGGCGCAGGTTCACCCCTCCACTTT.

Here the CDR3 reads CASSVGFTYEQYF. CDR3 nucleotides: TGTGCCAGCAGTGTCGGGTTTACCTACGAGCAGTACTTC. The genes are TRBV5-8 and TRBJ2-7; D unresolved. V lost 5 bases and J 2 bases, leaving 11 bases between the germline ends. Germline CDR1 is SGHTS and CDR2 is YDEGEE. The CDR3 is 13 amino acids.

This clone was observed a few times. The chain links TRBV6-5 to TRBJ2-3; D perhaps matches TRBD2 (5 bases). Trimming removed 9 bases from V and 6 bases from J, with 10 bases in between. Per the germline V gene, CDR1 is MNHEY and CDR2 is SVGAGI. This CDR3 has 11 residues. The CDR3: CASTERDTQYF. CDR3 sequence (DNA): TGTGCCAGTACTGAGCGGGATACGCAGTATTTT.

The chain joins TRBV7-2 to TRBJ2-3; D perhaps matches TRBD2 (6 bases). V lost 0 bases and J lost 0, with 7 bases in between. The CDR3 is made up of 15 amino acids. Germline CDR1 reads SGHTA; CDR2 reads FQGNSA. The CDR3 loop reads CASSLAGGSTDTQYF. The CDR3 region has the DNA TGTGCCAGCAGCTTAGCCGGGGGAAGCACAGATACGCAGTATTTT.

The CDR3 sequence is CASTRIETQYF. The CDR3 nucleotides read TGTGCCAGCACCAGGATTGAGACCCAGTACTTC. V gene TRBV2 combines with J gene TRBJ2-5; D gene unclear. Deletions cut 7 bases from V and 5 bases from J, with 8 bases between. The germline gives CDR1 SNHLY, CDR2 FYNNEI. The CDR3 consists of 11 residues. Using reference TRBV2 and TRBJ2-5 for the parts outside the CDR3, the full variable domain is EPEVTQTPSHQVTQMGQEVILRCVPISNHLYFYWYRQILGQKVEFLVSFYNNEISEKSEIFDDQFSVERPDGSNFTLKIRSTKLEDSAMYFCASTRIETQYFGPGTRLLVL.

The chain is built from TRBV2 and TRBJ2-7; possible D gene TRBD2, 5 bases. V lost 0 bases and J 9 bases, leaving 9 bases between the germline ends. CDR1 is SNHLY and CDR2 is FYNNEI in the germline V gene. The CDR3 length is 12 residues. CDR3 protein: CASSEAMSGQYF. The CDR3 coding sequence is TGTGCCAGCAGTGAAGCTATGAGCGGGCAGTACTTC. The complete variable domain, with remaining parts taken from reference TRBV2 and TRBJ2-7, reads EPEVTQTPSHQVTQMGQEVILRCVPISNHLYFYWYRQILGQKVEFLVSFYNNEISEKSEIFDDQFSVERPDGSNFTLKIRSTKLEDSAMYFCASSEAMSGQYFGPGTRLTVT.

The V and J genes are TRBV5-6 and TRBJ1-2; the D is unclear. The germline V gene encodes CDR1 SGHDT and CDR2 YYEEEE. This CDR3 contains 12 residues. The ends were cut back, 0 bases at V and 7 bases at J, with 7 bases in the middle. DNA of the CDR3: TGTGCCAGCAGCTTGGGCTCGGTTGGCTACACCTTC. It is translated as CASSLGSVGYTF.

The chain carries TRBV4-2 and TRBJ1-1; 8 bases map to TRBD1. The CDR3 is 15 amino acids. The germline gives CDR1 LGHNA, CDR2 YNFKEQ. V trimming: 7 bases; J trimming: 1 base; junction bases outside the gene matches: 8. CDR3 in amino acids: CASTPDRGANTEAFF. The CDR3 DNA reads TGTGCCAGCACCCCTGACAGGGGAGCGAACACTGAAGCTTTCTTT.

This clone was seen a handful of times. The chain links TRBV5-4 to TRBJ1-2, with 9 bases matching TRBD1. The V gene's germline CDR1 is SGHNT and CDR2 YYREEE (reference sequence). There are 15 residues in the CDR3. J was trimmed by 6 bases and V by 5 bases; bases with no gene match: 11. CDR3 coding DNA: TGTGCCAGCAGTGTACCGGGACAGGGTGTGCATGGCTACACCTTC. Amino acids: CASSVPGQGVHGYTF.

CDR3 sequence: CASSADRYYEQYF. The CDR3 nucleotides are TGTGCCAGCAGTGCTGACAGGTACTACGAGCAGTACTTC. The V and J genes are TRBV2 and TRBJ2-7; D perhaps matches TRBD1 (6 bases). The CDR3 length is 13 residues. In germline, CDR1 is SNHLY, CDR2 FYNNEI. V was trimmed by 4 bases and J by 3 bases, leaving 10 bases between them.